One and the same sample provided the 8 T cell receptor beta chains below, sequenced in a study of graft-versus-host responses after intestinal transplantation (dated by TCRdb to the early 2020s). According to the study, the label for this sample's time point signals: cells obtained before transplantation from donor or recipient. These TCRs' antigens remain unknown. The library was obtained by the immunoSEQ multiplex PCR assay. TCRdb holds this immuneACCESS table with in-frame rearrangements only. Some clones are missing; in checked studies, unresolved V genes explain under half, and the rest has no known cause. This sample holds 130,000 or so clones; approximately 91% were observed only once. The top ten constitute roughly 0.19% of the sample. The specimen comprised unstimulated CD4+ T cells sorted from spleen or lymph node cells, sampled before intestinal transplant. The source of these receptors is a human donor who received an intestinal transplant.

The chain joins TRBV21-1 to TRBJ1-4; no check of the table's D call, TRBD1, against the DNA was made. TRBV21-1 is a pseudogene segment. This CDR3 comprises 15 residues. The CDR3 spells CASSKGQGFEEKLFF. CDR3 sequence (DNA): TGTGCCAGCAGCAAAGGTCAGGGGTTCGAAGAAAAACTGTTTTTT.

Comment on this clone: Other DNA variants within this sample encode the same CDR3. The chain has TRBV5-1 and TRBJ2-3; D might be TRBD2 (6 bases). CDR3 length: 14 residues. With 1 base removed from V and 1 base from J, the gap between germline ends came to 7 bases. Germline V gene lookup returns CDR1 SGHRS and CDR2 YFSETQ. The CDR3 loop is CASSLPSGTDTQYF. The CDR3 DNA sequence: TGCGCCAGCAGCTTGCCTAGCGGCACAGATACGCAGTATTTT.

The V call is TRBV5-1, the J call TRBJ1-4, with D possibly being TRBD1 (6 bases). CDR1 and CDR2 (germline): SGHRS, YFSETQ. The CDR3 has 13 residues. The V gene lost 7 bases and the J gene lost 6 bases, with 13 bases spanning the gap. The CDR3 loop reads CASCLTGHEKLFF. CDR3 DNA: TGCGCCAGCTGTCTGACAGGCCATGAAAAACTGTTTTTT.

V usage is TRBV7-2 and J usage is TRBJ2-7; D not resolved. Trimming removed 2 bases at V and 3 bases at J, with 11 bases between. Germline V gene lookup returns CDR1 SGHTA and CDR2 FQGNSA. There are 14 residues in the CDR3. The CDR3 nucleotides are TGTGCCAGCAGCTTACGGGCTCTAGGCTACGAGCAGTACTTC. It codes for CASSLRALGYEQYF.

The chain is built from TRBV7-3 and TRBJ2-2; the match to TRBD2 covers 10 bases. The germline V gene encodes CDR1 SGHTA and CDR2 FQGTGA. V shed 5 bases and J 7 bases; nucleotides not matched to a gene: 10. The CDR3 extends over 16 amino acids. CDR3 coding DNA: TGTGCCAGCAGCCCGATAGCGGGAGGTAGCGTCGGGGAGCTGTTTTTT. Its translation is CASSPIAGGSVGELFF.

The V gene is TRBV19, the J gene TRBJ1-4, with D perhaps TRBD1 (5 bases). This CDR3 has 14 residues. Germline V gene lookup returns CDR1 LNHDA and CDR2 SQIVND (reference sequence). The germline V and J ends were trimmed by 3 bases and 8 bases, with 13 bases remaining between them. CDR3: CASSIWGEREKLFF. The CDR3 bases are TGTGCCAGTAGTATCTGGGGCGAGAGGGAAAAACTGTTTTTT.

The CDR3 nucleotides read TGTGCCAGCAGCTTAGACGGTGGCGGGCAGGGGAATGGCTACACCTTC. It specifies CASSLDGGGQGNGYTF. The chain recombines TRBV11-3 with TRBJ1-2; maybe TRBD1 (6 bases). The CDR3 is 16 amino acids. V lost 0 bases to trimming and J lost 6 bases, with 17 bases between them. CDR1 and CDR2 (germline): SGHNT, YENEEA.

This rearrangement joins TRBV30 to TRBJ2-3, with 11 nucleotides matching TRBD1. Germline V CDR1 and CDR2: GTSNPN, SVGIG (reference sequence). The CDR3 totals 13 residues. With 7 bases clipped from V and 10 bases from J, the junction kept 10 bases outside the gene matches. CDR3 protein: CASDRGRGHAQYF. CDR3 coding DNA: TGTGCCTCGGACAGGGGGCGCGGGCATGCGCAGTATTTT.